This T cell receptor (beta chain) emerged from a study of blood T cell repertoires in COVID-19. Across the whole study: Collection of acute and convalescent COVID-19 samples took place in the United States, Italy and Spain. The cDNA or gDNA used as material had been derived from T cells, B-cell-depleted T cells, or PBMCs.

The CDR3 is 14 amino acids. Trimming took off 0 bases at V and 7 bases at J, with 10 bases between the two ends. Germline V gene lookup returns CDR1 LGHNA and CDR2 YSLEER. Source study methods: Reference gene primer amplification in the assay estimated nucleated cell counts. Repertoires were generated with immunoSEQ multiplex PCR, while TCRdb's copy carries only in-frame clones and drops some. The V and J calls and clone size come from that table; D and trimming were worked out from the DNA. The table shows around 250,000 clones, with 86% occurring only once. The receptor was derived from a woman aged 30 to 39 with active or convalescent COVID-19. The specimen sequenced was peripheral blood. The V and J genes are TRBV4-3 and TRBJ1-5; possible D gene TRBD1, 5 bases. CDR3 region: CASSQDMWGQPQHF. The CDR3 nucleotides are TGCGCCAGCAGCCAAGATATGTGGGGCCAGCCCCAGCATTTT.